The 6 T cell receptor beta chains below were found in one sample sequenced in a study of T cells in localized non-small cell lung cancer. Assay: immunoSEQ multiplex PCR; the TCRdb copy retains only in-frame clones and omits some. The table records around 25,000 clones, more than 75% of them present only once. The sample was peripheral blood, taken before any cancer treatment. These receptors originate from a male donor at least 60 years old with stage II squamous cell lung carcinoma.

V usage is TRBV6-1 and J usage is TRBJ2-7; D unclear. This CDR3 spans 13 amino acids. Germline V gene data show CDR1 as MNHNS and CDR2 as SASEGT. The V gene lost 3 bases and the J gene lost 3 bases, with 9 bases spanning the gap. The CDR3 nucleotides are TGTGCCAGCAGTGAGGCCCAGGACTACGAGCAGTACTTC. Its translation: CASSEAQDYEQYF.

The chain couples TRBV10-1 to TRBJ2-3, with D perhaps matching TRBD2 (5 bases). The V gene lost 4 bases and the J gene lost 4 bases, with 12 bases spanning the gap. From germline, CDR1 is WNHNN and CDR2 SYGVQD (reference sequence). The CDR3 consists of 14 residues. CDR3: CASSVGGSSDTQYF. In DNA form, the CDR3 reads TGCGCCAGCAGTGTAGGAGGTTCCTCAGATACGCAGTATTTT.

The rearrangement joins TRBV5-6 to TRBJ1-1; 7 positions agree with TRBD1. V lost 2 bases to trimming and J lost 4 bases; unmatched junction nucleotides: 8. Germline V lookup: CDR1 SGHDT, CDR2 YYEEEE. The CDR3 loop spans 15 amino acids. The CDR3, as DNA: TGTGCCAGCAGCTTTCGGGACAGTCCGGGCACTGAAGCTTTCTTT. Amino acids: CASSFRDSPGTEAFF. Together with reference TRBV5-6 and TRBJ1-1, the CDR3 gives the full variable domain: DAGVTQSPTHLIKTRGQQVTLRCSPKSGHDTVSWYQQALGQGPQFIFQYYEEEERQRGNFPDRFSGHQFPNYSSELNVNALLLGDSALYLCASSFRDSPGTEAFFGQGTRLTVV.

A remark on this clone: The sample carries other DNA sequences with the same CDR3. V usage is TRBV7-2 and J usage is TRBJ2-3; D call uncertain. V gave up 5 bases and J gave up 1 base, with 7 bases separating them. CDR3 size: 13 residues. Germline lookup yields CDR1 SGHTA and CDR2 FQGNSA. The CDR3 reads CASSPPGTDTQYF. The DNA of the CDR3 is TGTGCCAGCAGCCCACCCGGCACAGATACGCAGTATTTT.

This clone has just one count. This chain connects TRBV9 to TRBJ2-2; 7 bases map to TRBD2. The CDR3 is 17 amino acids. Germline V gene data show CDR1 as SGDLS and CDR2 as YYNGEE. Losses at the gene ends were 3 bases for V and 0 bases for J; bases not matched to a gene: 8. The CDR3 coding sequence is TGTGCCAGCAGCGCCCTAGCCGGGACTACGAACACCGGGGAGCTGTTTTTT. Protein product: CASSALAGTTNTGELFF.

This chain links TRBV10-1 with TRBJ1-1; 9 bases agree with TRBD1. The CDR3 is 14 residues long. V dropped 3 bases and J dropped 7; count of bases not matched to a gene: 6. The germline V gene has CDR1 WNHNN and CDR2 SYGVQD (reference sequence). This CDR3 reads CASSEKRQGGEAFF. In DNA form, the CDR3 reads TGCGCCAGCAGTGAAAAAAGACAGGGGGGTGAAGCTTTCTTT.